These T cell receptor beta chains were read from a single sample in a study of T-cell memory formation after mild COVID-19. TCRdb ran MiXCR on the 5' RACE reads and lists one entry per CDR3 protein. This sample has around 310,000 distinct CDR3 sequences, with roughly an eighth found just once. Sample: PBMCs or a T cell subset sorted from them (not recorded which). The receptors originated from a man aged 18 to 29 who had mild COVID-19 (a few samples of this study predate the infection). Cell type and time point are not known. Both conserved end residues are part of each CDR3. A D gene is named only where the DNA matches it firmly. Clone size is given for some rows only: seen once, a few or many times, or a class if the clone is expanded.

d_gene	v_gene	abundance	len	j_gene	CDR3nt	CDR3aa
.	TRBV10-3	few	13	TRBJ2-5	TGTGCCATCAGTGAATTGGACCAAGAGACCCAGTACTTC	CAISELDQETQYF
.	TRBV12-3/TRBV12-4	few	11	TRBJ1-1	TGTGCCAGCAGTTTAGTCGGGGGGGCTTTCTTT	CASSLVGGAFF
.	TRBV12-3/TRBV12-4	.	14	TRBJ2-1	TGTGCCACCCACCCCGGGGGCCCCTACAATGAGCAGTTCTTC	CATHPGGPYNEQFF
TRBD1	TRBV28	few	14	TRBJ1-1	TGTGCCAGCAGCTCCGGGACAGGGGACACTGAAGCTTTCTTT	CASSSGTGDTEAFF
.	TRBV29-1	.	15	TRBJ2-2	TGCAGCGTTGAAGAGCTTGGGAAGGAATCCGGGGAGCTGTTTTTT	CSVEELGKESGELFF
.	TRBV11-2	many	15	TRBJ2-1	TGTGCCAGCAGCACCCTGAAGGGGAAAGGCAATGAGCAGTTCTTC	CASSTLKGKGNEQFF
TRBD2	TRBV28	.	18	TRBJ2-3	TGTGCCAGCAGGCCCGTGACTAGCGGAGGGAGGTTCGCAGATACGCAGTATTTT	CASRPVTSGGRFADTQYF
.	TRBV14	few	15	TRBJ2-2	TGTGCCAGCAGCCAAGAAACACCCAGGACCGGGGAGCTGTTTTTT	CASSQETPRTGELFF
TRBD1	TRBV27	few	14	TRBJ1-2	TGTGCCAGCAGAAACCGGGACAGGGAGGATGGCTACACCTTC	CASRNRDREDGYTF
TRBD2	TRBV4-1	.	18	TRBJ2-5	TGCGCCAGCAACGACCCGCCTGGACTATCGGGGGGTGGGGAGACCCAGTACTTC	CASNDPPGLSGGGETQYF
.	TRBV7-2	few	15	TRBJ2-2	TGTGCCAGCAGCTTCGCCGGGCGGGGCACCGGGGAGCTGTTTTTT	CASSFAGRGTGELFF
.	TRBV29-1	few	13	TRBJ2-5	TGCAGCGAAGGAGGGGACTTTCGGGAGACCCAGTACTTC	CSEGGDFRETQYF
.	TRBV5-1	.	16	TRBJ1-4	TGCGCCAGCAGCTTAGACGAGAGGGGGACCAATGAAAAACTGTTTTTT	CASSLDERGTNEKLFF
TRBD1	TRBV20-1	.	15	TRBJ1-5	TGCAGTGCTAGAAAGGGGGACAGGGGGAATCAGCCCCAGCATTTT	CSARKGDRGNQPQHF
.	TRBV20-1	few	14	TRBJ2-3	TGCAGTGCTAGAGATGTGGTAGCGGCAGATACGCAGTATTTT	CSARDVVAADTQYF
.	TRBV10-3	.	14	TRBJ2-5	TGTGCCATCAGACCGACAGGGGAGGGGGAGACCCAGTACTTC	CAIRPTGEGETQYF
.	TRBV5-1	few	13	TRBJ1-1	TGCGCCAGCAGCTTGTTAGCGAACACTGAAGCTTTCTTT	CASSLLANTEAFF
.	TRBV30	few	14	TRBJ1-2	TGTGCCTGGAGTGTACAGTCGGTTAACTATGGCTACACCTTC	CAWSVQSVNYGYTF
TRBD1	TRBV6-2/TRBV6-3	few	16	TRBJ1-1	TGTGCCAGCAGCCTAAGGCAGGGGGCAAGGGACACTGAAGCTTTCTTT	CASSLRQGARDTEAFF
.	TRBV7-9	few	14	TRBJ2-5	TGTGCCAGCAGCTTTGGGGCCTCAATGGAGACCCAGTACTTC	CASSFGASMETQYF
.	TRBV4-3	.	16	TRBJ2-2	TGCGCCAGCAGCGGACGAACCTATCCCGCTTCCGGGGAGCTGTTTTTT	CASSGRTYPASGELFF
TRBD2	TRBV5-1	many	13	TRBJ2-1	TGCGCCAGCAGTCCGGCCGAGCGGGGGGCCCAGTTCTTC	CASSPAERGAQFF
.	TRBV15	.	16	TRBJ1-3	TGTGCCACCAGCAGAGCCCCCCCCCTCTCTGGAAACACCATATATTTT	CATSRAPPLSGNTIYF
TRBD2	TRBV6-4	many	14	TRBJ2-3	TGTGCCAGCAGCGCTAGCGGGGAGTCAGATACGCAGTATTTT	CASSASGESDTQYF
TRBD2	TRBV11-1	few	15	TRBJ2-1	TGTGCCAGCAGCTCGACTAGCGGGGGGGCCGGGGAGCAGTTCTTC	CASSSTSGGAGEQFF
.	TRBV7-2	.	14	TRBJ2-6	TGTGCCAGCACACCGCGCTCTGGGGCCAACGTCCTGACTTTC	CASTPRSGANVLTF
.	TRBV5-5	.	17	TRBJ2-2	TGTGCCAGCAGCCGAGCAGATCCCCTAGAGAACACCGGGGAGCTGTTTTTT	CASSRADPLENTGELFF
.	TRBV4-1	few	14	TRBJ1-1	TGCGCCAGCAGCCGGCGGGATGAGGACACTGAAGCTTTCTTT	CASSRRDEDTEAFF
.	TRBV5-1	.	13	TRBJ2-1	TGCGCCAGCGTCGGGGGCGCTGGAAATGAGCAGTTCTTC	CASVGGAGNEQFF
.	TRBV5-1	.	14	TRBJ1-6	TGCGCCAGCAGCTCGGGACGGGGGGATTCGCCCCTCCACTTT	CASSSGRGDSPLHF
.	TRBV29-1	.	12	TRBJ2-7	TGCAGCGTGGGACCGGGGGCGGGCGAGCAGTACTTC	CSVGPGAGEQYF
.	TRBV5-1	few	14	TRBJ2-5	TGCGCCAGCAGCGTGGACGCTCCCCGGGAGACCCAGTACTTC	CASSVDAPRETQYF
.	TRBV30	.	12	TRBJ2-7	TGTGCCTGGAGTAGGTGGGGGCGCGAGCAGTACTTC	CAWSRWGREQYF
.	TRBV12-3/TRBV12-4	.	14	TRBJ1-6	TGTGCCAGCAGTTTTCAGGGGCCCAATTCACCCCTCCACTTT	CASSFQGPNSPLHF
.	TRBV23-1	.	21	TRBJ1-1	TGCGCCAGCAGTCAATCAAAAATCCCCCCAGGGAGATCCCGTGTGAACACTGAAGCTTTCTTT	CASSQSKIPPGRSRVNTEAFF
.	TRBV29-1	many	14	TRBJ2-1	TGCAGCACAGAAGGAATCCGCGAATACAATGAGCAGTTCTTC	CSTEGIREYNEQFF
.	TRBV24-1	many	15	TRBJ1-5	TGTGCCACCAGTGAAAGGTGGGAGGGAGAGCAGCCCCAGCATTTT	CATSERWEGEQPQHF
.	TRBV6-1	few	13	TRBJ1-1	TGTGCCACCCAAACAGGGCCGGACACTGAAGCTTCCTTT	CATQTGPDTEASF
.	TRBV5-1	many	13	TRBJ1-1	TGCGCCAGCAGCTTGGCGGTGCGGACTGAAGCTTTCTTT	CASSLAVRTEAFF
.	TRBV4-2	many	15	TRBJ2-7	TGTGCCAGCAGCCAAGAAGGGTGGGGTCCCTACGAGCAGTACTTC	CASSQEGWGPYEQYF
TRBD1	TRBV5-1	few	17	TRBJ2-2	TGCGCCAGCAGCTTGATCCCCCGGGACAGGGAAACCGGGGAGCTGTTTTTT	CASSLIPRDRETGELFF
.	TRBV7-8	many	16	TRBJ2-5	TGTGCCAGCAGCTTAGCCAGGGTTCGTCCCCAAGAGACCCAGTACTTC	CASSLARVRPQETQYF
TRBD1	TRBV7-2	few	16	TRBJ2-1	TGTGCCAGCAGCCGGAGCTGGGGACAGGGGTCGAATGAGCAGTTCTTC	CASSRSWGQGSNEQFF
.	TRBV12-3/TRBV12-4	few	15	TRBJ2-3	TGTGCCAGCACCCAGTATGCGGGCAGCACAGATACGCAGTATTTT	CASTQYAGSTDTQYF
.	TRBV6-2/TRBV6-3	.	14	TRBJ2-1	TGTGCCAGCAGTTGGAACAGGGAACTAAATGAGCAGTTCTTC	CASSWNRELNEQFF
TRBD1	TRBV7-8	few	16	TRBJ2-3	TGTGCCAGCAGCCAGAACAGGGGCACCAAAACAGATACGCAGTATTTT	CASSQNRGTKTDTQYF
.	TRBV7-9	.	17	TRBJ2-2	TGTGCCAGCAGCTTAGAGAGTCCAGCGGTGAACACCGGGGAGCTGTTTTTT	CASSLESPAVNTGELFF
.	TRBV7-2	.	14	TRBJ1-1	TGTGCCAGCAGCTTAGCCCTACTGAACACTGAAGCTTTCTTT	CASSLALLNTEAFF
.	TRBV7-9	.	14	TRBJ2-1	TGTGCCAGCAGCTTAGCGGGGGTCGTCGGGGAGCAGTTCTTC	CASSLAGVVGEQFF
.	TRBV28	few	13	TRBJ1-6	TGTGCCAGCACCAACTTCCCCGGGACACCCCTCCACTTT	CASTNFPGTPLHF
.	TRBV4-3	many	13	TRBJ2-1	TGCGCCAGCAGCCAAGATCCATACAATGAGCAGTTCTTC	CASSQDPYNEQFF
.	TRBV3-1	.	13	TRBJ2-1	TGTGCCAGCAGCCAAGATGTCCGCAGTGAGCAGTTCTTC	CASSQDVRSEQFF
.	TRBV6-5	few	13	TRBJ1-5	TGTGCCAGCAGTTCCACCACAGGACAGCCCCAGCATTTT	CASSSTTGQPQHF
TRBD2	TRBV5-6	few	15	TRBJ2-3	TGTGCCAGCAGTAATAGCGGGGGAAGCACAGATACGCAGTATTTT	CASSNSGGSTDTQYF
.	TRBV6-5	.	16	TRBJ1-6	TGTGCCAGCAGTTACCTCGTCTCCCCCTATAATTCACCCCTCCACTTT	CASSYLVSPYNSPLHF
.	TRBV10-3	few	14	TRBJ2-3	TGTGCCATCAGTGAGTCTCAGAGGACAGATACGCAGTATTTT	CAISESQRTDTQYF
.	TRBV7-9	.	16	TRBJ2-1	TGTGCCAGCAGCTTAGGTCTAGTGGATCCCTACAATGAGCAGTTCTTC	CASSLGLVDPYNEQFF